This TCR beta chain was documented in a study of identical twins (dated by TCRdb to 2016 to 2017). With respect to the entire study: To test whether fetal clonotypes persist, this study deep-sequenced TCR alpha and beta repertoires from monozygotic twins, from unrelated adults of various ages, and from cord blood. To rule out contamination, the twin experiments were replicated at different times with different library preparation protocols. Broad study findings and their caveats: A weaker excess of twin sharing was found in beta out-of-frame sequences because the signal-to-noise ratio was lowered by fewer shared sequences. Because the same donors could not be followed over many years, the conclusions depended on cross-sectional statistical analysis. Invariant T cells such as MAIT and iNKT could partly confound zero-insertion analyses, though diverse VJ usage argued against this for most clonotypes. Compared with coincidental sharing between unrelated individuals, an excess of low generation-probability sequences was observed among out-of-frame TCR alpha sequences shared between twins. In monozygotic twins, out-of-frame TCR alpha sharing was systematically underestimated by recombination models, although the models agreed with sharing between unrelated individuals. Fewer insertions were carried by abundant cord blood beta clonotypes; a weaker similar trend was observed in young adult naive repertoires, while no such trend was observed in memory repertoires.

Libraries were made using 5' RACE. Sequencing used an Illumina HiSeq 2000. Template switching introduced a universal primer binding site; the final cDNA contained a unique molecular identifier, enabling accurate counting of TCR cDNA molecules. First-strand cDNA for TCR alpha and beta chains was synthesized from specific primers in the conserved constant-segment region. To control for contamination, every cDNA library carried two barcodes: a SMART-Mk sample barcode plus Illumina barcodes. TruSeq adapter sequences along with Illumina sample barcodes were introduced in two successive PCR steps. TCR alpha and beta cDNA libraries were sequenced on the Illumina HiSeq platform with custom primers. Turning to the authors' computational methods: MiGEC processed the raw reads to extract unique molecular identifiers, while MiXCR was used to determine the CDR3 positions. Recombination models were inferred per individual with the repgenHMM and IGoR tools using an EM algorithm. Shared clonotype analysis was performed with the tcR package in R, normalizing sharing by the product of cloneset sizes. To study raw recombination free of thymic and clonal selection effects, out-of-frame nonproductive sequences were analyzed. TCRdb cleaned the public reads at Q25 with fastp, built clones with MiXCR and kept in-frame beta chains. Each record represents a unique CDR3 protein, reported with the most common genes and DNA among its rows. The V and J calls were not made by the authors but by TCRdb's processing. The sample profile shows roughly 770,000 distinct CDR3 sequences; roughly 18% of them were found once. The ten biggest clones cover less than 15% of the sample.

Every donor in the study was a healthy Caucasian. The twin cohort consisted of three pairs of female monozygotic twins, all aged about 18 to 30 years. Peripheral blood mononuclear cells were used as the source from which RNA for TCR libraries was isolated. Trimming leaves V shorter by 9 bases and J shorter by 1 base, with the junction holding 4 bases beyond the gene matches. From the cysteine through the phenylalanine, the CDR3 covers 14 amino acids. Here the CDR3 DNA is all that survives: 42 bases in frame from base 1. For CDR1 and CDR2, the germline V gene lists ENHRY and SYGVKD. Of note for this clonotype: Its target antigen remains unknown. No base quality values were provided; no much bigger clone lies one nucleotide off.

The same data also contributed to another study, on T cells expressing NK-cell markers. That second publication adds: About 8 donors provided sorted CD3+CD56+NKG2C+, CD3+CD56+NKG2C- and CD3+CD56-NKG2C+ T-cell subsets, whose TCR beta-chain repertoires were profiled. Among the eight sequenced donors, only one was HCMV-seronegative, while the other seven were HCMV-seropositive. To restrict sorting to alphabetaTCR-expressing T cells, an anti-gammadeltaTCR antibody was added in several experiments. In over 5 donors, the dominant CD3+CD56+NKG2C+ clonotypes were among the top 10 CD8+ clonotypes and accounted for about 1.0-8% of CD8+ T cells. Those dominant clonotypes were again the most abundant among CD3+CD56-NKG2C+ cells in a handful of donors, at about 25-60.1%. Whether the expanded NKG2C-expressing T cell clones were specific for HCMV antigens remained unclear. The study sequenced eight donors, all healthy volunteers chosen at random: three men and five women. To determine HCMV serostatus, a commercial ELISA kit was used to detect HCMV-specific IgG in serum. For several donors, bulk peripheral blood T-cell repertoires were also sequenced from unsorted PBMC. MIGEC was used to demultiplex reads and group reads by UMI, and MiTCR was used to assemble and quantify clonotypes. To exclude erroneous sequences, only TCR cDNA sequences supported by at least two reads were retained. The tcR package was used for downstream repertoire analysis, and clonotypes were matched across fractions by CDR3 nucleotide sequence plus V segment. VDJmatch was used to annotate antigen specificity against VDJdb, with one amino acid substitution allowed in CDR3.

Input material: PBMCs. Recombination linked TRBV10-3 to TRBJ2-2, with 8 bases in between that match TRBD2. The sequence came from a woman under 30 in good health. CDR3 reads: CAIRLALNTGELFF. The bases are TGTGCCATACGACTAGCGCTGAACACCGGGGAGCTGTTTTTT.